The entry below describes one T cell receptor (beta chain). Its antigen remains unidentified. The data stem from a study of T cell responses to AZD1222 COVID-19 vaccine. Study-wide findings and caveats: Nearly half of spike-specific TCRs reportedly target unmutated variant regions.

Profiled with immunoSEQ multiplex PCR; TCRdb holds only in-frame clones, not every one. Here the sample spans around 150,000 clones, approximately 90% being singletons. The CDR3 has 12 amino acids. The germline CDR1 and CDR2 sequences are ENHRY and SYGVKD. V gave up 6 bases and J gave up 8 bases, with 13 bases separating them. The chain uses TRBV10-3 and TRBJ1-2; a weak D match, TRBD1 (6 bases). The receptor was derived from an adult in good health. Source: peripheral blood, taken on day 0 of AZD1222 vaccination. Here the CDR3 reads CAISEPGVGYTF. CDR3 in DNA: TGTGCCATCAGCGAGCCAGGGGTCGGCTACACCTTC.